Below are 19 T cell receptor beta chains sequenced from a single sample in a study of shared clonotypes between healthy human individuals. Here immunoSEQ multiplex PCR was the method, and the copy in TCRdb shows in-frame clones only, minus some. Here the sample spans 560,000 or so clones, about 95% being singletons. Naive CD8 cells comprised CD45RO-negative, CCR7-positively selected cells, excluding terminally differentiated effector memory CD45RA+ cells. The source material was naive CD8+ T cells sorted from blood. Receptor source: a woman aged 25 to 39 in good health.

This chain uses TRBV5-1 with TRBJ2-3; tentative D call: TRBD2 (5 bases). This CDR3 contains 15 residues. CDR1 is SGHRS and CDR2 is YFSETQ in the germline V gene. V lost 5 bases and J lost 1, with 14 bases in between. Here the CDR3 reads CASRERSFRTDTQYF. As DNA, the CDR3 is TGCGCCAGCAGGGAGCGGTCCTTTCGCACAGATACGCAGTATTTT.

This chain joins TRBV11-2 and TRBJ1-3, with D maybe TRBD1 (6 bases). The CDR3 sequence is 14 residues long. With 5 bases removed from V and 2 bases from J, the gap between germline ends came to 10 bases. Germline V gives CDR1 SGHAT, CDR2 FQNNGV. The CDR3 DNA follows: TGTGCCAGCAGCGCAGACAGGACTGGAAACACCATATATTTT. Translation: CASSADRTGNTIYF.

The rearrangement links TRBV10-1 to TRBJ2-7; TRBD1 might be the D (5 bases). CDR3 length equals 17 residues. Deletions cut 6 bases from V and 3 bases from J, with 24 bases between. Germline CDR1 is WNHNN and CDR2 is SYGVQD (reference sequence). The CDR3 DNA sequence: TGCGCCAGCAGACAGGTACCCGTCAGGCCGTTCATCTACGAGCAGTACTTC. Protein product: CASRQVPVRPFIYEQYF.

This clone has a single count. The chain employs TRBV27 and TRBJ2-5; D not certain. This CDR3 is 16 amino acids long. Germline CDR1 MNHEY, CDR2 SMNVEV (reference sequence). V gave up 2 bases and J gave up 2 bases, with 15 bases separating them. CDR3 sequence (DNA): TGTGCCAGCAGTTTAACTCGGGTTCCCCAACAAGAGACCCAGTACTTC. This codes for CASSLTRVPQQETQYF.

The V call is TRBV2, the J call TRBJ2-3; 13 nucleotides agree with TRBD2. V gave up 1 base and J gave up 2 bases; unmatched junction bases: 6. Germline V gives CDR1 SNHLY, CDR2 FYNNEI. The CDR3 is made up of 18 amino acids. The CDR3 here is CASSEVGTSGALTDTQYF. The CDR3 DNA sequence: TGTGCCAGCAGTGAAGTAGGGACTAGCGGGGCTCTCACAGATACGCAGTATTTT.

In this sample, this clone turned up a few times. This chain connects TRBV4-1 to TRBJ1-1; TRBD1 aligns across 10 bases. There are 16 residues in the CDR3. The germline CDR1 and CDR2 sequences are MGHRA and YSYEKL. Trimming at V came to 4 bases and at J to 0 bases, leaving 5 bases not matched to a gene. This chain's CDR3 is CASSRDRGRLNTEAFF. CDR3 in DNA: TGCGCCAGCAGCCGGGACAGGGGCCGACTGAACACTGAAGCTTTCTTT.

V gene TRBV27 combines with J gene TRBJ2-1; D might be TRBD2 (5 bases). This CDR3 is 17 amino acids long. CDR1 is MNHEY, CDR2 SMNVEV, per germline (reference sequence). V shed 0 bases and J shed 0 bases, with 12 bases lying between them. The CDR3 DNA is TGTGCCAGCAGTTTATCCCACCGCCGGGACTCCTACAATGAGCAGTTCTTC. Protein product: CASSLSHRRDSYNEQFF.

This chain uses TRBV7-8 with TRBJ2-1, with D perhaps TRBD2 (6 bases). V was cut by 5 bases and J by 4 bases, with 15 bases left in between. The germline gives CDR1 SGHVS, CDR2 FQNEAQ. The CDR3 is 15 residues long. CDR3 nucleotide sequence: TGTGCCAGCAGCCAATCGGCTAGCGCATACAATGAGCAGTTCTTC. Translating gives CASSQSASAYNEQFF.

The J gene is TRBJ2-1, the V gene TRBV11-2; weak D call: TRBD2 (5 bases). The V end lost 6 bases, the J end lost 7 bases, and 10 bases lay between the germline ends. The V gene's germline CDR1 is SGHAT and CDR2 FQNNGV. This CDR3 spans 12 amino acids. CDR3 sequence reads: CASSHSGNEQFF. The CDR3 nucleotides read TGTGCCAGCAGTCACTCGGGGAATGAGCAGTTCTTC.

The chain carries TRBV7-9 and TRBJ2-3; no reliable D call. The germline CDR1 and CDR2 sequences are SEHNR and FQNEAQ (reference sequence). Trimming removed 5 bases from V and 8 bases from J, with 14 bases in between. The CDR3 spans 13 residues. CDR3 loop: CASSPPGPPTQYF. The CDR3 region has the DNA TGTGCCAGCAGCCCGCCCGGCCCTCCTACGCAGTATTTT.

This chain links TRBV28 with TRBJ2-3; maybe TRBD1 (5 bases). From germline, CDR1 is MDHEN and CDR2 SYDVKM. Trimming stripped 3 bases from V and 0 bases from J, with 10 bases between. The CDR3 is 15 residues long. The CDR3 loop is CASSFLQGSTDTQYF. The CDR3 coding sequence is TGTGCCAGCAGTTTCCTCCAGGGAAGCACAGATACGCAGTATTTT.

The table lists this clone with a count of one. V usage is TRBV5-4 and J usage is TRBJ2-7; 12 bases fit TRBD1. CDR3 length: 15 amino acids. Germline V gives CDR1 SGHNT, CDR2 YYREEE (reference sequence). The junction had 3 bases not matched to a gene; V was cut back by 0 bases and J by 5 bases. The CDR3 region is CASSLGGTGGDEQYF. The CDR3 nucleotides read TGTGCCAGCAGCTTGGGAGGGACAGGGGGCGACGAGCAGTACTTC. Looking up the rest from reference TRBV5-4 and TRBJ2-7 gives the full variable domain: ETGVTQSPTHLIKTRGQQVTLRCSSQSGHNTVSWYQQALGQGPQFIFQYYREEENGRGNFPPRFSGLQFPNYSSELNVNALELDDSALYLCASSLGGTGGDEQYFGPGTRLTVT.

The V call is TRBV7-9, the J call TRBJ2-1; a possible D gene is TRBD1 (5 bases). V was clipped by 4 bases and J by 4 bases, with 11 bases between them. The CDR3 runs 14 residues. Germline assignment: CDR1 SEHNR and CDR2 FQNEAQ (reference sequence). The CDR3 region has the DNA TGTGCCAGCAGCTCGACAGAGTCTTACAATGAGCAGTTCTTC. Amino acids: CASSSTESYNEQFF.

V usage is TRBV15 and J usage is TRBJ2-1, with TRBD1 as a possible D gene (7 bases). Germline CDR1 is LNHNV and CDR2 is YYDKDF (reference sequence). The CDR3 is 15 residues long. Trimming shortened V by 0 bases and J by 9 bases, and 15 bases separated the two germline ends. The DNA for the CDR3 is TGTGCCACCAGCAGAGATCTTTCAGGGGGGACTGAGCAGTTCTTC. The encoded protein is CATSRDLSGGTEQFF.

This chain joins TRBV7-9 and TRBJ2-5; 8 bases line up with TRBD1. The V gene end was trimmed by 5 bases and the J gene end by 4 bases; junction bases not matched to a gene: 15. The CDR3 has 17 residues. CDR1 and CDR2 from the germline V gene are SEHNR and FQNEAQ (reference sequence). This chain's CDR3 is CASSDWLTGEERETQYF. CDR3 bases: TGTGCCAGCAGCGACTGGCTGACAGGGGAAGAGCGAGAGACCCAGTACTTC.

The chain couples TRBV13 to TRBJ2-1; D is undetermined. The CDR3 extends over 11 amino acids. Germline V CDR1 and CDR2: PRHDT, FYEKMQ (reference sequence). Trimming stripped 5 bases from V and 9 bases from J, with 8 bases between. The CDR3 spells CASSLVGEQFF. Written as DNA, the CDR3 is TGTGCCAGCAGCCTCGTAGGTGAGCAGTTCTTC.

The chain carries TRBV2 and TRBJ2-4; TRBD1 might be the D (5 bases). Trimming shortened V by 4 bases and J by 8 bases, and 12 bases separated the two germline ends. CDR3 length: 13 amino acids. Germline CDR1 reads SNHLY; CDR2 reads FYNNEI. The CDR3 DNA sequence: TGTGCCAGCAGTGTAGCAGGGTGGGACATTCAGTACTTC. Protein product: CASSVAGWDIQYF.

The CDR3, as DNA: TGTGCCAGCAGCGCGGGACCGCGGCAAGAGACCCAGTACTTC. Translated, it gives CASSAGPRQETQYF. The chain links TRBV9 to TRBJ2-5; D tentatively fits TRBD1 or TRBD2 (5 bases each). From germline, CDR1 is SGDLS and CDR2 YYNGEE. Trimming shortened V by 3 bases and J by 2 bases, and 11 bases separated the two germline ends. CDR3 length: 14 amino acids.

The rearrangement uses TRBV2 and TRBJ2-1; 10 nucleotides line up with TRBD2. The V gene's germline CDR1 is SNHLY and CDR2 FYNNEI. V lost 5 bases to trimming and J lost 4 bases; unmatched junction nucleotides: 5. The CDR3 extends over 15 amino acids. The CDR3 region is CASSLAGEGYNEQFF. The DNA for the CDR3 is TGTGCCAGCAGTCTAGCGGGAGAGGGGTACAATGAGCAGTTCTTC.